This entry describes one T cell receptor (beta chain). Trimming left V 1 base short and J 0 bases short, with 13 bases between. Germline V gives CDR1 SGHDT, CDR2 YYEEEE. This CDR3 has 17 residues. The sample belongs to a study of technical replicates of blood from several donors. Only in-frame clones appear in the TCRdb table, and some are missing; sequencing was by immunoSEQ multiplex PCR. The sample lists about 75,000 clones, around 97% occurring once. The chain uses TRBV5-6 and TRBJ1-4, with D possibly matching TRBD1 (5 bases). The sequenced material came from T cells isolated from PBMCs. This sequence was found in a human donor in good health. For the CDR3, the DNA is TGTGCCAGCAGCTTGTATCAGGGCGCCGCAACTAATGAAAAACTGTTTTTT. It codes for CASSLYQGAATNEKLFF.